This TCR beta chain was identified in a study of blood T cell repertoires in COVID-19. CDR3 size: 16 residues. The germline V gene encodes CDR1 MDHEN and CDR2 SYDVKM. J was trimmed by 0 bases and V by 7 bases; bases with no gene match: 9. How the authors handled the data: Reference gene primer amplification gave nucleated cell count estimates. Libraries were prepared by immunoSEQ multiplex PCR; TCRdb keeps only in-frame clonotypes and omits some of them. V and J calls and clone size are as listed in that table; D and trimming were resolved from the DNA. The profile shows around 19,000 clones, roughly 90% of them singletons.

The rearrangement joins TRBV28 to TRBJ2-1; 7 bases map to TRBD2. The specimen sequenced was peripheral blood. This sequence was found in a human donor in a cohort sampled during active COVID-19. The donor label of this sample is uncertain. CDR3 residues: CASTTIGRSSYNEQFF. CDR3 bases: TGTGCCAGCACCACGATCGGGAGGAGCTCCTACAATGAGCAGTTCTTC.